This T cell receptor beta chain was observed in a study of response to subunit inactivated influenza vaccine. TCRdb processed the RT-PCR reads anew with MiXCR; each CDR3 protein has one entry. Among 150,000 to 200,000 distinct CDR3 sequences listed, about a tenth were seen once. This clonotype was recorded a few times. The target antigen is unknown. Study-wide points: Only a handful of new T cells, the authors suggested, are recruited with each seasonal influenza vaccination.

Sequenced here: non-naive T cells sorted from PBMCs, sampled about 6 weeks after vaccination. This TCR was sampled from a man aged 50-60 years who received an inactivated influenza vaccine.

The chain's CDR3 is CSASEGGLGDTQYF. The CDR3 DNA reads TGCAGTGCTTCTGAGGGAGGGCTTGGAGATACGCAGTATTTT. The chain links TRBV20-1 to TRBJ2-3, with 7 bases fitting TRBD2. With 5 bases clipped from V and 5 bases from J, the junction kept 10 bases outside the gene matches. The length of the CDR3 is 14 residues. CDR1 is DFQATT, CDR2 SNEGSKA, per germline (reference sequence).